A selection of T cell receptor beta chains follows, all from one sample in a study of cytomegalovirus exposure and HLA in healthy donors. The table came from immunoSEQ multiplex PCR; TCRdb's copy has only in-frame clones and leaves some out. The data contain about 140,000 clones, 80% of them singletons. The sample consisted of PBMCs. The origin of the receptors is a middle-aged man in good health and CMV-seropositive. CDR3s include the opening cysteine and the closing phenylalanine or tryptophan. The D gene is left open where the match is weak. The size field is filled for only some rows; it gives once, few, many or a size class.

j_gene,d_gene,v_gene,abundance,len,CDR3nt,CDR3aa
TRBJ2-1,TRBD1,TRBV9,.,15,TGTGCCAGCAGCGTTGGACAGGGTAGTAACAATGAGCAGTTCTTC,CASSVGQGSNNEQFF
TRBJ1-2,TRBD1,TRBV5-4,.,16,TGTGCCAGCAGCCCAGACCCTTTGCCAGGGGGCCGGGGCTACACCTTC,CASSPDPLPGGRGYTF
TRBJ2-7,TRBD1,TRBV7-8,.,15,TGTGCCAGCAGCCTTCCCGGGACAGGGGGATCCGAGCAGTACTTC,CASSLPGTGGSEQYF
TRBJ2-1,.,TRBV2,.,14,TGTGCCAGCAGTGAAGTCGGCCTAGCCAATGAGCAGTTCTTC,CASSEVGLANEQFF
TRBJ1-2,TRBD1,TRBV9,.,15,TGTGCCAGCAGCGCAAGGGACAGGGGGGACTATGGCTACACCTTC,CASSARDRGDYGYTF
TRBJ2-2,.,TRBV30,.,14,TGTGCCTGGAGTGTACTCCGAAACACCGGGGAGCTGTTTTTT,CAWSVLRNTGELFF
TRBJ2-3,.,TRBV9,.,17,TGTGCCAGCAGCCCTAAGGGGGGGGTGACGGGGGAAGATACGCAGTATTTT,CASSPKGGVTGEDTQYF
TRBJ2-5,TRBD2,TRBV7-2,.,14,TGTGCCAGCAGCTCAGCGGGGCCTAAAGAGACCCAGTACTTC,CASSSAGPKETQYF
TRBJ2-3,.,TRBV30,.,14,TGTGCCTGGAACCGTGCGGCGGGCACAGATACGCAGTATTTT,CAWNRAAGTDTQYF
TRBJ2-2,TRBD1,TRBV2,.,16,TGTGCCAGCAGTGACTACAGGGGTTTCAACACCGGGGAGCTGTTTTTT,CASSDYRGFNTGELFF
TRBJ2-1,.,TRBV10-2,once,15,TGCGCCAGCAGTGATTTGGTGAGCTCCTACAATGAGCAGTTCTTC,CASSDLVSSYNEQFF
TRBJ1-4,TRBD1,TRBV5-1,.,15,TGCGCCAGCAGCCGCCCGACAGGGGCTAATGAAAAACTGTTTTTT,CASSRPTGANEKLFF
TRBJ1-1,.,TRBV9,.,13,TGTGCCAGCAGCGTAGTATCCAACACTGAAGCTTTCTTT,CASSVVSNTEAFF
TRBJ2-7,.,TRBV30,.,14,TGTGCCTGGTCGGTCGCGCCGCCTCCTAAGGAGCAGTACTTC,CAWSVAPPPKEQYF
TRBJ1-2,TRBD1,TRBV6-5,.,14,TGTGCCAGCAGTGGTCACAGGGGGTTTGGTGGCTACACCTTC,CASSGHRGFGGYTF
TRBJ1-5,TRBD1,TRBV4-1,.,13,TGCGCCAGCAGCCAGACAGGGTATCAGCCCCAGCATTTT,CASSQTGYQPQHF
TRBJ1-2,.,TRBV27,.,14,TGTGCCAGCAGTTATCGGACAGTCGGCTATGGCTACACCTTC,CASSYRTVGYGYTF
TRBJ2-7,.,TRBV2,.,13,TGTGCCAGCAGTGACAGGGTCGCCTACGAGCAGTACTTC,CASSDRVAYEQYF
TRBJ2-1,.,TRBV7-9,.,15,TGTGCCAGCAGCGTACCCAGGGGCTACCACAATGAGCAGTTCTTC,CASSVPRGYHNEQFF
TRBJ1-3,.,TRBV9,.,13,TGTGCCAGCAGCGAATCTTCTGGAAACACCATATATTTT,CASSESSGNTIYF
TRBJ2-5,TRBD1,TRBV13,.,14,TGTGCCAGCAGCGCACGACAGGGGGAGAAGACCCAGTACTTC,CASSARQGEKTQYF